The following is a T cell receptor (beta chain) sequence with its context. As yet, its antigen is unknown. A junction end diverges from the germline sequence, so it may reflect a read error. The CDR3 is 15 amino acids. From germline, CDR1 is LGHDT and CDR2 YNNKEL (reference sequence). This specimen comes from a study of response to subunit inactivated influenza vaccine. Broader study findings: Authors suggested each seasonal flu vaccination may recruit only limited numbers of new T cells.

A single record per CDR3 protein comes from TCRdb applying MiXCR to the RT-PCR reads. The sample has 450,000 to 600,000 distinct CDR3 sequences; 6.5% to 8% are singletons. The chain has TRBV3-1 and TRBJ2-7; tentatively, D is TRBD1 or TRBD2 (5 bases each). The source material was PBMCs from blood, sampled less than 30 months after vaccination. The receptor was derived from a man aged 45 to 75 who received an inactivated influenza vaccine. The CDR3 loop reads CACSKEAPWTHEQYF. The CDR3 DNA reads TGTGCCTGCAGCAAGGAGGCCCCTTGGACACACGAGCAGTACTTC.